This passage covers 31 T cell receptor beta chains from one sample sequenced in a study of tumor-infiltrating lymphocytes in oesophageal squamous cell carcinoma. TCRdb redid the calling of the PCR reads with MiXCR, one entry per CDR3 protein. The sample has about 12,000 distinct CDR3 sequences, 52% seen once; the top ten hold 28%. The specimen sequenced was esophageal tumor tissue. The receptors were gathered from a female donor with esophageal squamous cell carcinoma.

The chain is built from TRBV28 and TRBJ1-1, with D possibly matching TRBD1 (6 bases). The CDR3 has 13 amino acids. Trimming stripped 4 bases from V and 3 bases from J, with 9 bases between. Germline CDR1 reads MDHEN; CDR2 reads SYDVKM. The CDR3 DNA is TGTGCCAGCAGTTCGGCAGGGGACACTGAAGCTTTCTTT. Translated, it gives CASSSAGDTEAFF.

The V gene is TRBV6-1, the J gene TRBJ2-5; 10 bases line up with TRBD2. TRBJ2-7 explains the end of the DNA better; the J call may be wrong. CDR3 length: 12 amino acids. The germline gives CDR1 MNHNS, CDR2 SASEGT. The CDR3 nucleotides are TGTGCCAGCAGGGGACTAGCGTACGAGCAGTACTTC. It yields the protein CASRGLAYEQYF.

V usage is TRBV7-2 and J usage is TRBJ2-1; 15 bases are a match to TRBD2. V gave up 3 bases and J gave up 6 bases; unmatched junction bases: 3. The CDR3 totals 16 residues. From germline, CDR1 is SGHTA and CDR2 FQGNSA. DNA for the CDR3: TGTGCCAGCAGCTTGGGACTAGCGGGAGGTTCCAATGAGCAGTTCTTC. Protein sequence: CASSLGLAGGSNEQFF. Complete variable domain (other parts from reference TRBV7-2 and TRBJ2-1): GAGVSQSPSNKVTEKGKDVELRCDPISGHTALYWYRQSLGQGLEFLIYFQGNSAPDKSGLPSDRFSAERTGGSVSTLTIQRTQQEDSAVYLCASSLGLAGGSNEQFFGPGTRLTVL.

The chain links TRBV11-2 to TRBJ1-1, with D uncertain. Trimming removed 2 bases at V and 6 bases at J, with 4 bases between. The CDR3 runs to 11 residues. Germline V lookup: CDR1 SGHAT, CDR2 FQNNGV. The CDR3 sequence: CASSLRSEAFF. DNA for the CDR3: TGTGCCAGCAGCTTACGCTCTGAAGCTTTCTTT. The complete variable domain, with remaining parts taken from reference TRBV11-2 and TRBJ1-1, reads EAGVAQSPRYKIIEKRQSVAFWCNPISGHATLYWYQQILGQGPKLLIQFQNNGVVDDSQLPKDRFSAERLKGVDSTLKIQPAKLEDSAVYLCASSLRSEAFFGQGTRLTVV.

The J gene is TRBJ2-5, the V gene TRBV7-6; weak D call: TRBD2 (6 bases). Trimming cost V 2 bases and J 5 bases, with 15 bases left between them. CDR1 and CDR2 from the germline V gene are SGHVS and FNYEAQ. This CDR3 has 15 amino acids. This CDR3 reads CASSLPPGREETQYF. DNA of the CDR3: TGTGCCAGCAGCTTACCCCCGGGACGGGAGGAGACCCAGTACTTC.

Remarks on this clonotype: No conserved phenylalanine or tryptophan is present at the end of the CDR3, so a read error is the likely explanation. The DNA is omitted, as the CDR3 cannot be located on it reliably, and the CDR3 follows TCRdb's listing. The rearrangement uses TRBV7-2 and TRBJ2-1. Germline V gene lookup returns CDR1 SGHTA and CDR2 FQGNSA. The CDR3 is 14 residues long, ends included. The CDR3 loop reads CASSLVSYGYTFGS.

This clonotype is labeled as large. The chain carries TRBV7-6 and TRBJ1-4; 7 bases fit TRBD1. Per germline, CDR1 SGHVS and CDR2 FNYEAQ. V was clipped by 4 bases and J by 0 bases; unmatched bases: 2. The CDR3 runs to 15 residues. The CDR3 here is CASSSGTATNEKLFF. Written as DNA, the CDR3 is TGTGCCAGCAGCTCCGGGACAGCAACTAATGAAAAACTGTTTTTT. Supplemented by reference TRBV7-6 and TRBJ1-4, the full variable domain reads GAGVSQSPRYKVTKRGQDVALRCDPISGHVSLYWYRQALGQGPEFLTYFNYEAQQDKSGLPNDRFSAERPEGSISTLTIQRTEQRDSAMYRCASSSGTATNEKLFFGSGTQLSVL.

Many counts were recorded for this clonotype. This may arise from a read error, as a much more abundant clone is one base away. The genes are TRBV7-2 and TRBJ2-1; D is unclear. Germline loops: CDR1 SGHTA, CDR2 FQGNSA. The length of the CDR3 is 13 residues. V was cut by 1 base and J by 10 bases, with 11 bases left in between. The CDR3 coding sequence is TGTGCCAGCAGCTTAGTATGGGTCTACGAGCAGTTCTTC. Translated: CASSLVWVYEQFF. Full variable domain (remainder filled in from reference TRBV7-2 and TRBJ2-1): GAGVSQSPSNKVTEKGKDVELRCDPISGHTALYWYRQSLGQGLEFLIYFQGNSAPDKSGLPSDRFSAERTGGSVSTLTIQRTQQEDSAVYLCASSLVWVYEQFFGPGTRLTVL.

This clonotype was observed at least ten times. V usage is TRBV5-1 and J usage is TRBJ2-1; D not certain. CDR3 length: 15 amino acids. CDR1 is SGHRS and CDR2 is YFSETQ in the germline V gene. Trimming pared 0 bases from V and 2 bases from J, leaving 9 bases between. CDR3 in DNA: TGCGCCAGCAGCTTGGCCGGATTGACCTACAATGAGCAGTTCTTC. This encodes CASSLAGLTYNEQFF.

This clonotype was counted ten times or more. CDR3 sequence reads: CASSLVTGELYF. CDR3 bases: TGTGCCAGCAGCTTAGTTACCGGGGAGCTGTATTTT. The V call is TRBV11-2, the J call TRBJ2-3; TRBD2 might be the D (5 bases). The CDR3 has 12 amino acids. Per the germline V gene, CDR1 is SGHAT and CDR2 is FQNNGV. V dropped 1 base and J dropped 14 bases, with 13 bases sitting between them. The full variable domain, rest sourced from reference TRBV11-2 and TRBJ2-3, is EAGVAQSPRYKIIEKRQSVAFWCNPISGHATLYWYQQILGQGPKLLIQFQNNGVVDDSQLPKDRFSAERLKGVDSTLKIQPAKLEDSAVYLCASSLVTGELYFGPGTRLTVL.

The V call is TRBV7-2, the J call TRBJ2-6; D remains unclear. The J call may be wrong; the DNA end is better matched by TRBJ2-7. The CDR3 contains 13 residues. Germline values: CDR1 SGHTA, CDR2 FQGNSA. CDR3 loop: CANSPTYCYEQYF. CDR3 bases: TGTGCCAACTCCCCCACCTATTGCTACGAGCAGTACTTC.

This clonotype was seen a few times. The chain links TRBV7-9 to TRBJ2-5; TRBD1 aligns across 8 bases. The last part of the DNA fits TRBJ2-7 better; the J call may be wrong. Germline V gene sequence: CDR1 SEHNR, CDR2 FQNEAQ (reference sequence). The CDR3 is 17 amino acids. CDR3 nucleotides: TGTGCCAGCAGCCCAGTAGGGGATACAGGGGGTTACTACGAGCAGTACTTC. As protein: CASSPVGDTGGYYEQYF.

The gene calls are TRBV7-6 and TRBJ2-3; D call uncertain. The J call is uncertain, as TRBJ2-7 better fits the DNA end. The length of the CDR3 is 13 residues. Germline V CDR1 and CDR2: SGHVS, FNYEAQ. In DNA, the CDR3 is TGTGCCAGCAGCCCCGGCACAGACTACGAGCAGTACTTC. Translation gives CASSPGTDYEQYF.

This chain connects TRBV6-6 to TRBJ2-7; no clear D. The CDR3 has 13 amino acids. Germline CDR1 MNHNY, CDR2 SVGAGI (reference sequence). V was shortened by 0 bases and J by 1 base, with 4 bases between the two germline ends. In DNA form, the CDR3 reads TGTGCCAGCAGTTACTCGAATTCCTACGAGCAGTACTTC. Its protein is CASSYSNSYEQYF.

The chain's CDR3 is CAISATGENEKLFF. In nucleotides, the CDR3 is TGTGCCATCAGTGCCACAGGAGAAAATGAAAAACTGTTTTTT. This chain joins TRBV10-3 and TRBJ1-4; D is possibly TRBD1 (5 bases). The CDR3 sequence is 14 residues long. CDR1 and CDR2 from the germline V gene are ENHRY and SYGVKD. With 4 bases removed from V and 5 bases from J, the gap between germline ends came to 11 bases.

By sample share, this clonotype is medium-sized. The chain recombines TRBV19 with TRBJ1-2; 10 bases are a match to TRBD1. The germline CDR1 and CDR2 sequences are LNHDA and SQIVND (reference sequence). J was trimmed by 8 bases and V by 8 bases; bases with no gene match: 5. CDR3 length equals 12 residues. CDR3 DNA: TGTGCCAGTTCGACAGGGGGCAGGGGCTACACCTTC. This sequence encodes CASSTGGRGYTF. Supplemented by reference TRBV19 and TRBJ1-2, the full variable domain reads DGGITQSPKYLFRKEGQNVTLSCEQNLNHDAMYWYRQDPGQGLRLIYYSQIVNDFQKGDIAEGYSVSREKKESFPLTVTSAQKNPTAFYLCASSTGGRGYTFGSGTRLTVV.

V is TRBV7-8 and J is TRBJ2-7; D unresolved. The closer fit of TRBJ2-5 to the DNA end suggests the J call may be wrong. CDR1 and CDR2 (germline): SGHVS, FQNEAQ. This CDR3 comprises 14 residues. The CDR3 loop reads CASSLGWVRETQYF. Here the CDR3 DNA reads TGTGCCAGCAGCTTAGGGTGGGTCAGGGAGACCCAGTACTTC.

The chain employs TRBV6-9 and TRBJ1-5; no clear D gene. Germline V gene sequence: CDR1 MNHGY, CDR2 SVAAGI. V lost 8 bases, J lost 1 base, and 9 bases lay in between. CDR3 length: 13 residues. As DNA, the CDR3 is TGTGCCAGCCGAACAAGGAGCAATCAGCCCCAGCATTTT. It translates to CASRTRSNQPQHF.

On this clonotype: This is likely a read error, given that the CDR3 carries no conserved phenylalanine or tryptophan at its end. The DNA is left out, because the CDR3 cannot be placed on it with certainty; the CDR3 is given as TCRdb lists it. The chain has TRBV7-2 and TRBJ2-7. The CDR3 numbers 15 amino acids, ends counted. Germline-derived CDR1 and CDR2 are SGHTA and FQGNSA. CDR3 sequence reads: CASSSNPNYEQYFGS.

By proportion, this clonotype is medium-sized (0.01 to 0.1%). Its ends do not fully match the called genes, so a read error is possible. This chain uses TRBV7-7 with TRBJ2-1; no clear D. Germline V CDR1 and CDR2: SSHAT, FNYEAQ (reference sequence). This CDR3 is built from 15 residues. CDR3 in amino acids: CASSLEEATNNEQFF. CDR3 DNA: TGTGCTAGCAGCTTAGAAGAGGCTACCAACAATGAGCAGTTCTTC.

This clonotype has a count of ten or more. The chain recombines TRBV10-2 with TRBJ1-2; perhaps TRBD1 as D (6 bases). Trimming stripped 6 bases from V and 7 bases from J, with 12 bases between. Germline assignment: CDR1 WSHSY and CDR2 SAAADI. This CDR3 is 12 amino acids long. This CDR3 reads CASRKTGSGYTF. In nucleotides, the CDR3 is TGCGCCAGCAGGAAGACAGGATCTGGCTACACCTTC.

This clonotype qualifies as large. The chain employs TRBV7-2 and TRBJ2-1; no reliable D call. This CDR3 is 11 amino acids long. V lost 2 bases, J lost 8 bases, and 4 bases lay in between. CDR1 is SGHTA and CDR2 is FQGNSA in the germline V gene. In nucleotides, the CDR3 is TGTGCCAGCAGCTTACGGCATGAGCAGTTCTTC. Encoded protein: CASSLRHEQFF.

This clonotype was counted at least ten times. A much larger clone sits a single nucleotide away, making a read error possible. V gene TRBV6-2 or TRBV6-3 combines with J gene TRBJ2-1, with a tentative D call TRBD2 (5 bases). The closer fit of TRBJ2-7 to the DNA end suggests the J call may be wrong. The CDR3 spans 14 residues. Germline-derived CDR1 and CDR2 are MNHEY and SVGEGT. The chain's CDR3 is CASRVEGSYNEQYF. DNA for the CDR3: TGTGCCAGCAGGGTAGAGGGCTCCTACAATGAGCAGTACTTC.

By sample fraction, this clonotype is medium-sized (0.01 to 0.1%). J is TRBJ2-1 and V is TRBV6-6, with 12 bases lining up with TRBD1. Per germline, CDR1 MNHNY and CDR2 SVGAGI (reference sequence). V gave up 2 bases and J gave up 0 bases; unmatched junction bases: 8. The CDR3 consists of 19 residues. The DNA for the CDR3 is TGTGCCAGCAGTTACAGGGCGGGACAGGGGGCCAGCTCCTACAATGAGCAGTTCTTC. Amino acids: CASSYRAGQGASSYNEQFF.

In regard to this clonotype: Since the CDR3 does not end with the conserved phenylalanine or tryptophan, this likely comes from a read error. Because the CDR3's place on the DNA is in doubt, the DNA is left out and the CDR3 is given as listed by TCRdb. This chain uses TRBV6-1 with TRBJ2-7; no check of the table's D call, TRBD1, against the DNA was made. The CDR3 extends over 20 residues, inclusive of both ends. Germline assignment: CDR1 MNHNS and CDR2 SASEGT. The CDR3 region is CASSERITRPGGLYGYTFGS.

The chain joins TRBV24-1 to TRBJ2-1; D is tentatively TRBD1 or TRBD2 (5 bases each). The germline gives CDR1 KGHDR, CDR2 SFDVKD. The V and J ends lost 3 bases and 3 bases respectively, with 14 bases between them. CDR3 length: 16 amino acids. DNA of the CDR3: TGTGCCACCAGTGATCCCCGGGACGGAATCTACAATGAGCAGTTCTTC. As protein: CATSDPRDGIYNEQFF.

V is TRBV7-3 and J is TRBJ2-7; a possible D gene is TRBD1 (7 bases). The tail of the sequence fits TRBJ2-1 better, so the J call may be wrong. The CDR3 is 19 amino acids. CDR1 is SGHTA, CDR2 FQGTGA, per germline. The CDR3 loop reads CASSPGQMWSGMTGAEQFF. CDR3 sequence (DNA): TGTGCCAGCAGCCCGGGACAGATGTGGTCAGGGATGACGGGGGCTGAGCAGTTCTTC.

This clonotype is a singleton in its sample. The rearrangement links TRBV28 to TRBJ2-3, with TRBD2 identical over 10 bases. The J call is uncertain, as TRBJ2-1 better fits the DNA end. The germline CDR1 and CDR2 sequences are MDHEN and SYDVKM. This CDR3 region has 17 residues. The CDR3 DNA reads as TGTGCCAGCACCCGAGGCAGCGGGAGGGCCCCCTACAATGAGCAGTTCTTC. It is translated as CASTRGSGRAPYNEQFF.

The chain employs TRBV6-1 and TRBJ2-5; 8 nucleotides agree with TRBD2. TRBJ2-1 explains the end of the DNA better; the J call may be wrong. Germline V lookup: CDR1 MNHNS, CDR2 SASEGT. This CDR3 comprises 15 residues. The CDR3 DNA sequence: TGTGCCAGCAGTACCGGGACTAGTTGGTTTAATGAGCAGTTCTTC. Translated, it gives CASSTGTSWFNEQFF.

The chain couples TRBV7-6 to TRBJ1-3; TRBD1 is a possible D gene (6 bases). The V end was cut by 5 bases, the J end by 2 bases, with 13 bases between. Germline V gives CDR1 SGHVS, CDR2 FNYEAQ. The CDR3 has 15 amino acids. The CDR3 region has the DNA TGTGCCAGCAGCCAGGGGCCAGGGACTGGAAACACCATATATTTT. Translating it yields CASSQGPGTGNTIYF.

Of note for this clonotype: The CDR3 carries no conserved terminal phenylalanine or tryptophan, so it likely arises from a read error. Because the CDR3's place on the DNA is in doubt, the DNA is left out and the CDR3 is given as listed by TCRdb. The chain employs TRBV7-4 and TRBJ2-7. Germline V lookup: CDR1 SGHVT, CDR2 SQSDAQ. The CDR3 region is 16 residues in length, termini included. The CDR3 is CASSSLKDRLGYTFGS.